This T cell receptor beta chain appears in the sequencing data of a study of blood T cell repertoires in COVID-19. The method was immunoSEQ multiplex PCR; TCRdb's version includes in-frame clones alone and lacks a portion of them. Altogether around 290,000 clones are present, 90% being singletons, with the ten largest covering more than 0.95%. The germline V and J ends were trimmed by 4 bases and 1 base, with 17 bases remaining between them. The CDR3 spans 16 residues. Germline CDR1 and CDR2: SGHDT and YYEEEE. Sequenced sample: PBMCs or T cells enriched from blood (not recorded which). The sequence was collected from a woman between 25 and 40 years old who had recovered from COVID-19. V gene TRBV5-6 combines with J gene TRBJ1-2, with D maybe TRBD1 (6 bases). The CDR3 nucleotides read TGTGCCAGCAGCCTCGACCGCGGACAGTTTAACTATGGCTACACCTTC. Amino acid sequence: CASSLDRGQFNYGYTF.